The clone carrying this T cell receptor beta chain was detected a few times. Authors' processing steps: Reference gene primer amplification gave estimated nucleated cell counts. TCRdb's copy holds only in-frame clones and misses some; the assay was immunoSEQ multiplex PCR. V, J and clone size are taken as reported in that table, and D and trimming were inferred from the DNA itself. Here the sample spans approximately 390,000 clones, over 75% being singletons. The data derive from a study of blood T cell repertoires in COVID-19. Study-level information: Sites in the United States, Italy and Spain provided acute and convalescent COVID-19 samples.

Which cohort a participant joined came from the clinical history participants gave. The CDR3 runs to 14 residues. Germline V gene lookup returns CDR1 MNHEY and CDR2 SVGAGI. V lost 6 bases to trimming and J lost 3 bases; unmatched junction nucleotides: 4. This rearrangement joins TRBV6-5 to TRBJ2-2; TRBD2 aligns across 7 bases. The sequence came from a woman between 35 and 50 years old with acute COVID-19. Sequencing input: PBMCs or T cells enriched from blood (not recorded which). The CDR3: CASRPLADTGELFF. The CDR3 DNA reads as TGTGCCAGCAGACCCCTAGCGGACACCGGGGAGCTGTTTTTT.